The 26 T cell receptor beta chains in this list originate from one sample, sequenced in a study of blood T cells in healthy people across ages. With a J-beta primer mix and a sample-barcoded 5' primer, a second PCR ran about 7 to 12 cycles. MiXCR, run by TCRdb on the 5' RACE reads, gives a single entry per CDR3 protein. The sample includes 790,000 or so distinct CDR3 sequences, around 50% of them seen just once. The sample consisted of blood. The source of these receptors is a man in his forties in good health.

The V gene is TRBV20-1, the J gene TRBJ1-5; 7 nucleotides align to TRBD1. The V segment lost 6 bases and the J segment 6 bases; nucleotides outside the gene matches: 11. In germline, CDR1 is DFQATT, CDR2 SNEGSKA (reference sequence). CDR3 length: 14 amino acids. In DNA form, the CDR3 reads TGCAGTGCAGACGGGACAGAGTTTGGTCAGCCCCAGCATTTT. Translated: CSADGTEFGQPQHF.

This clonotype has more than one count but fewer than ten. This sequence joins TRBV6-2 or TRBV6-3 and TRBJ2-5; D ambiguous. V was cut by 2 bases and J by 2 bases, with 6 bases left in between. Germline lookup yields CDR1 MNHEY and CDR2 SVGEGT. The CDR3 has 13 residues. The DNA of the CDR3 is TGTGCCAGCAGTTACCCACCTCAAGAGACCCAGTACTTC. Residues: CASSYPPQETQYF.

This clonotype was counted a single time. This sequence may be a read error, since a much larger clone differs from it by one base. The CDR3 sequence: CASSSDRGIGGCTF. CDR3 DNA: TGTGCCAGCAGCTCAGACAGAGGGATTGGAGGCTGCACCTTC. This sequence joins TRBV7-2 and TRBJ1-2, with D perhaps TRBD1 (5 bases). This CDR3 contains 14 residues. Looked up from germline, CDR1 is SGHTA and CDR2 is FQGNSA.

The gene calls are TRBV6-2 or TRBV6-3 and TRBJ2-5, with D possibly TRBD2 on 7 matching bases. The assigned J gene may be wrong: the sequence end matches TRBJ2-4 better. The germline V gene has CDR1 MNHEY and CDR2 SVGEGT. The CDR3 length is 16 residues. CDR3 region: CASSSKWGRGANIQYF. The CDR3 DNA follows: TGTGCCAGCAGTTCCAAGTGGGGACGGGGGGCAAACATTCAGTACTTC.

CDR3: CASSVRPGGNIYGYTF. The CDR3 DNA follows: TGTGCCAGCAGCGTACGTCCGGGGGGTAATATCTATGGCTACACCTTC. The rearrangement uses TRBV5-6 and TRBJ1-2, with a possible D match to TRBD1 (5 bases). CDR3 size: 16 residues. With 4 bases removed from V and 4 bases from J, the gap between germline ends came to 20 bases. From germline, CDR1 is SGHDT and CDR2 YYEEEE.

The V call is TRBV14, the J call TRBJ1-2; D perhaps matches TRBD1 (5 bases). This CDR3 contains 15 residues. The ends were cut back, 4 bases at V and 7 bases at J, with 19 bases in the middle. CDR1 is SGHDN, CDR2 FVKESK, per germline. The CDR3: CASSLLNGAGFGYTF. Here the CDR3 DNA reads TGTGCCAGCAGCCTTTTAAACGGGGCAGGGTTTGGCTACACCTTC.

CDR3 sequence (DNA): TGTGCCATCAGTCCGACAGGGGGCAATCAGCCCCAGCATTTT. Its protein product is CAISPTGGNQPQHF. V usage is TRBV10-3 and J usage is TRBJ1-5; 8 nucleotides line up with TRBD1. The V segment lost 5 bases and the J segment 2 bases; nucleotides outside the gene matches: 2. The CDR3 runs 14 residues. CDR1 and CDR2 from the germline V gene are ENHRY and SYGVKD.

V usage is TRBV3-1 and J usage is TRBJ2-5; no firm D call. CDR1 is LGHDT, CDR2 YNNKEL, per germline (reference sequence). The V and J ends lost 3 bases and 2 bases respectively, with 10 bases between them. CDR3 length: 14 residues. CDR3 sequence reads: CASSQSAAQETQYF. CDR3 nucleotide sequence: TGTGCCAGCAGCCAGTCGGCAGCACAAGAGACCCAGTACTTC.

V usage is TRBV27 and J usage is TRBJ2-3; 7 nucleotides agree with TRBD1. Germline values: CDR1 MNHEY, CDR2 SMNVEV (reference sequence). Trimming took 6 bases from V and 6 from J; bases not matched to a gene: 18. CDR3 length: 17 amino acids. The DNA for the CDR3 is TGTGCCAGCAGAGGGCTATTGAGACAGGGCGCAAGGGATACGCAGTATTTT. This translates into CASRGLLRQGARDTQYF.

The genes are TRBV7-6 and TRBJ2-5; D uncertain. The DNA end is more similar to TRBJ2-7, so the J call may be wrong. This CDR3 contains 12 residues. CDR1 is SGHVS and CDR2 is FNYEAQ in the germline V gene. The CDR3 is CASSLQADEQYF. CDR3 sequence (DNA): TGTGCCAGCAGCTTACAAGCAGACGAGCAGTACTTC.

The rearrangement uses TRBV5-1 and TRBJ1-5; D not certain. Germline V CDR1 and CDR2: SGHRS, YFSETQ. V was cut by 0 bases and J by 5 bases, with 9 bases left in between. The length of the CDR3 is 14 residues. CDR3 region: CASSLGLADQPQHF. Written as DNA, the CDR3 is TGCGCCAGCAGCTTGGGACTCGCGGATCAGCCCCAGCATTTT.

The V call is TRBV6-6, the J call TRBJ1-5; tentatively, D is TRBD1 (5 bases). Per the germline V gene, CDR1 is MNHNY and CDR2 is SVGAGI (reference sequence). The length of the CDR3 is 16 residues. The ends were cut back, 0 bases at V and 2 bases at J, with 11 bases in the middle. The CDR3 DNA sequence: TGTGCCAGCAGTTACTCCAGTGGGGGGGGCAATCAGCCCCAGCATTTT. Protein sequence: CASSYSSGGGNQPQHF.

This clonotype has ten or more counts. V usage is TRBV20-1 and J usage is TRBJ2-7; 9 nucleotides line up with TRBD2. With V trimmed by 0 bases and J by 3 bases, 9 bases remained unmatched. The CDR3 loop spans 16 amino acids. The germline CDR1 and CDR2 sequences are DFQATT and SNEGSKA (reference sequence). The CDR3 spells CSARDVGREGNYEQYF. The CDR3 DNA follows: TGCAGTGCTAGAGACGTCGGGCGGGAGGGGAACTACGAGCAGTACTTC.

The chain links TRBV18 to TRBJ2-3, with D perhaps assigned TRBD1 or TRBD2 (5 bases each). Trimming removed 5 bases at V and 1 base at J, with 13 bases between. Per germline, CDR1 KGHSH and CDR2 LQKENI. The CDR3 contains 15 residues. The chain's CDR3 is CASSTMGRGTDTQYF. The CDR3 DNA sequence: TGTGCCAGCTCAACCATGGGGCGGGGCACAGATACGCAGTATTTT.

A few counts support this clonotype. This chain links TRBV7-3 with TRBJ2-7; D is unresolved. The V end was cut by 1 base, the J end by 0 bases, with 10 bases between. The CDR3 loop spans 15 amino acids. Germline CDR1 reads SGHTA; CDR2 reads FQGTGA. The chain's CDR3 is CASSLNVGNSYEQYF. The CDR3 bases are TGTGCCAGCAGCTTAAATGTCGGCAACTCCTACGAGCAGTACTTC.

This clonotype came up a few times. This rearrangement joins TRBV10-3 to TRBJ1-1; D is undetermined. Germline V CDR1 and CDR2: ENHRY, SYGVKD. The CDR3 contains 12 residues. The germline V and J ends were trimmed by 6 bases and 3 bases, with 8 bases remaining between them. The DNA of the CDR3 is TGTGCCATCAGAGGGATGGACACTGAAGCTTTCTTT. Translating it yields CAIRGMDTEAFF.

The rearrangement links TRBV6-2 or TRBV6-3 to TRBJ2-7; no reliable D call. CDR1 and CDR2 (germline): MNHEY, SVGEGT. This CDR3 comprises 12 residues. The germline V and J ends were trimmed by 5 bases and 2 bases, with 7 bases remaining between them. DNA for the CDR3: TGTGCCAGCAGTGGACCAACCTACGAGCAGTACTTC. This gives the protein CASSGPTYEQYF.

This clonotype was seen only a few times. The V gene is TRBV20-1, the J gene TRBJ2-4; D not resolved. Trimming shortened V by 0 bases and J by 0 bases, and 9 bases separated the two germline ends. The CDR3 sequence is 15 residues long. The V gene's germline CDR1 is DFQATT and CDR2 SNEGSKA (reference sequence). CDR3 DNA: TGCAGTGCTAGAGATGCGACCATAGCCAAAAACATTCAGTACTTC. It encodes CSARDATIAKNIQYF.

This chain uses TRBV12-3 or TRBV12-4 with TRBJ1-4, with no clear D. With 5 bases removed from V and 0 bases from J, the gap between germline ends came to 7 bases. The CDR3 is 14 residues long. This chain's CDR3 is CASSEAATNEKLFF. CDR3 nucleotide sequence: TGTGCCAGCAGTGAGGCTGCAACTAATGAAAAACTGTTTTTT.

The J gene is TRBJ2-1, the V gene TRBV5-8, with 9 bases that match TRBD2. With 0 bases clipped from V and 7 bases from J, the junction kept 14 bases outside the gene matches. CDR3 length: 18 amino acids. CDR1 and CDR2 (germline): SGHTS, YDEGEE. CDR3 sequence: CASSLARAGGRAKNEQFF. The CDR3 region has the DNA TGTGCCAGCAGCTTGGCCCGGGCTGGCGGGAGGGCCAAAAATGAGCAGTTCTTC.

The chain uses TRBV3-1 and TRBJ2-7; D is uncertain. Germline CDR1 LGHDT, CDR2 YNNKEL (reference sequence). This CDR3 comprises 15 residues. Trimming left V 0 bases short and J 2 bases short, with 11 bases between. This CDR3 is CASSQDRSGPYEQYF. Written as DNA, the CDR3 is TGTGCCAGCAGCCAAGACAGGAGTGGACCCTACGAGCAGTACTTC.

This clonotype came up many times. The chain uses TRBV3-1 and TRBJ2-1, with D tentatively TRBD2 (5 bases). CDR1 and CDR2 (germline): LGHDT, YNNKEL (reference sequence). V lost 2 bases to trimming and J lost 5 bases, with 10 bases between them. The CDR3 runs 14 residues. Here the CDR3 DNA reads TGTGCCAGCAGCCAATCCGGGATTCACAATGAGCAGTTCTTC. This translates into CASSQSGIHNEQFF.

With respect to this clonotype: The germline gene is not matched at one end of the junction; a read error may be the cause. The rearrangement joins TRBV2 to TRBJ1-5; 10 bases fit TRBD1. Germline V gene lookup returns CDR1 SNHLY and CDR2 FYNNEI. The CDR3 is 15 residues long. CDR3 amino acids: CAGRGQGGGNQPQHF. DNA for the CDR3: TGTGCCGGCAGAGGACAGGGGGGAGGGAATCAGCCCCAGCATTTT.

The chain links TRBV5-1 to TRBJ2-1; 12 bases match TRBD2. The germline CDR1 and CDR2 sequences are SGHRS and YFSETQ. V lost 4 bases, J lost 5 bases, and 1 base stayed unmatched. CDR3 length equals 14 residues. DNA for the CDR3: TGCGCCAGCAGCACTAGCGGGGGGAACAATGAGCAGTTCTTC. Its translation: CASSTSGGNNEQFF. The variable domain in full, with the rest retrieved from reference TRBV5-1 and TRBJ2-1, is KAGVTQTPRYLIKTRGQQVTLSCSPISGHRSVSWYQQTPGQGLQFLFEYFSETQRNKGNFPGRFSGRQFSNSRSEMNVSTLELGDSALYLCASSTSGGNNEQFFGPGTRLTVL.

The chain recombines TRBV7-9 with TRBJ2-3, with 8 bases that match TRBD1. This CDR3 has 15 residues. V lost 7 bases to trimming and J lost 6 bases; unmatched junction nucleotides: 12. Germline loops: CDR1 SEHNR, CDR2 FQNEAQ (reference sequence). CDR3 DNA sequence: TGTGCCAGCACGTACACAGGGGGAGAGCGGGATACGCAGTATTTT. It translates to CASTYTGGERDTQYF.

This clonotype occurred a few times. CDR3: CASSQDGDRPGYF. The CDR3 bases are TGTGCCAGCAGCCAAGATGGGGACCGCCCGGGGTACTTC. V and J are TRBV3-1 and TRBJ2-5; either TRBD1 or TRBD2 may fit D (5 bases each). Germline CDR1 is LGHDT and CDR2 is YNNKEL (reference sequence). Trimming shortened V by 0 bases and J by 13 bases, and 15 bases separated the two germline ends. This CDR3 is built from 13 residues.